This T cell receptor beta chain came from a study of blood T cells in healthy people across ages. A J-beta primer mix and a sample-barcoded 5' primer were used in a second PCR of roughly 7 to 12 cycles. One entry per CDR3 protein results from TCRdb running MiXCR on the 5' RACE reads. The sample has some 1.1 million distinct CDR3 sequences, around two fifths seen once. The CDR3 extends over 14 amino acids. V was pared by 2 bases and J by 7 bases, with 12 bases between. Per the germline V gene, CDR1 is SGHTA and CDR2 is FQGNSA. This clonotype was found once. The source material was blood. This receptor was obtained from a man younger than 35 in good health. The chain joins TRBV7-2 to TRBJ1-5, with D uncertain. DNA of the CDR3: TGTGCCAGCAGCTTAACGGGGATAGGGCAGCCCCAGCATTTT. This encodes CASSLTGIGQPQHF.